One and the same sample provided the 13 T cell receptor beta chains below, sequenced in a study of blood T cell repertoires in COVID-19. TCRdb keeps only in-frame clones here, not all; method: immunoSEQ multiplex PCR. The sample carries under 200,000 clones, around 80% recorded once. Sequenced sample: peripheral blood. These receptors were collected from a woman aged 55-70 years with acute or convalescent COVID-19.

The chain uses TRBV11-3 and TRBJ2-6; 7 nucleotides line up with TRBD1. Germline V gene data show CDR1 as SGHNT and CDR2 as YENEEA. The CDR3 contains 17 residues. V lost 5 bases, J lost 0 bases, and 7 bases stayed unmatched. The CDR3: CASSRDSSLSGANVLTF. CDR3 nucleotides: TGTGCCAGCAGCCGGGACAGCAGCCTCTCTGGGGCCAACGTCCTGACTTTC.

The V and J genes are TRBV29-1 and TRBJ1-2, with 8 bases identical to TRBD1. Trimming removed 3 bases from V and 5 bases from J; junction bases left unmatched: 14. CDR3 size: 16 residues. CDR1 is SQVTM and CDR2 is ANQGSEA in the germline V gene. CDR3 sequence reads: CSVDRSGQGARYGYTF. The CDR3, as DNA: TGCAGCGTTGACCGTTCTGGGCAGGGGGCGAGGTATGGCTACACCTTC.

This sequence joins TRBV14 and TRBJ1-6; 7 nucleotides line up with TRBD1. The germline CDR1 and CDR2 sequences are SGHDN and FVKESK. The CDR3 totals 14 residues. V lost 5 bases to trimming and J lost 6 bases; unmatched junction nucleotides: 4. For the CDR3, the DNA is TGTGCCAGCAGCACCCGACAGGGTAATTCACCCCTCCACTTT. Its protein is CASSTRQGNSPLHF.

The V call is TRBV18, the J call TRBJ2-7, with 11 bases matching TRBD1. V was pared by 5 bases and J by 3 bases, with 6 bases of the junction left unmatched. Germline CDR1 KGHSH, CDR2 LQKENI. This CDR3 has 15 residues. The DNA of the CDR3 is TGTGCCAGCTCAGCCGGGACAGGGGGTAACTACGAGCAGTACTTC. Amino acid sequence: CASSAGTGGNYEQYF.

The J gene is TRBJ2-7, the V gene TRBV7-6, with D tentatively TRBD1 (6 bases). Germline values: CDR1 SGHVS, CDR2 FNYEAQ. The CDR3 extends over 15 amino acids. V was cut by 5 bases and J by 7 bases, with 21 bases left in between. CDR3 nucleotide sequence: TGTGCCAGCAGCCACTGCGGACAGTTTCCTAGGGAGCAGTACTTC. It yields the protein CASSHCGQFPREQYF.

This clone was seen once. At one of its ends the junction is not consistent with the germline gene, which may arise from a read error. V is TRBV24-1 and J is TRBJ1-2; a weak D match, TRBD1 (6 bases). The CDR3 has 12 residues. Germline-derived CDR1 and CDR2 are KGHDR and SFDVKD. For the CDR3, the DNA is TGTGCCCCCAGACAGGAGTACTATGGCTACACCTTC. Translation: CAPRQEYYGYTF.

The gene calls are TRBV7-2 and TRBJ1-6; D gene unclear. V was shortened by 5 bases and J by 6 bases, with 14 bases between the two germline ends. From germline, CDR1 is SGHTA and CDR2 FQGNSA. This CDR3 is 15 amino acids long. CDR3 amino acids: CASSPLAGSNSPLHF. In nucleotides, the CDR3 is TGTGCCAGCAGCCCTTTGGCGGGGAGTAATTCACCCCTCCACTTT.

The chain employs TRBV28 and TRBJ2-1; tentatively, D is TRBD2 (5 bases). V was cut by 3 bases and J by 2 bases, with 14 bases left in between. The germline gives CDR1 MDHEN, CDR2 SYDVKM. The CDR3 spans 16 residues. The DNA of the CDR3 is TGTGCCAGCAGTTTGCGAGAGGGTTGGGCCTACAATGAGCAGTTCTTC. Its translation is CASSLREGWAYNEQFF.

The chain joins TRBV27 to TRBJ2-5; D remains unclear. CDR3 length: 15 residues. V gave up 4 bases and J gave up 1 base, with 13 bases separating them. Germline CDR1 and CDR2: MNHEY and SMNVEV (reference sequence). CDR3 DNA: TGTGCCAGCAGTTCCTCGTGGCGGCTCCAAGAGACCCAGTACTTC. As protein: CASSSSWRLQETQYF.

The V call is TRBV5-5, the J call TRBJ1-6, with 7 bases identical to TRBD1. CDR1 and CDR2 (germline): SGHKS, YYEKEE (reference sequence). After removal of 0 bases from V and 0 bases from J, the junction contained 12 bases not matched to a gene. The length of the CDR3 is 20 residues. CDR3 sequence: CASSLATGTGLSSYNSPLHF. The DNA for the CDR3 is TGTGCCAGCAGCTTGGCGACAGGGACGGGGCTAAGCTCCTATAATTCACCCCTCCACTTT.

V and J are TRBV7-2 and TRBJ1-2; 8 bases are a match to TRBD1. Germline trimming cut 2 bases from V and 8 bases from J; bases unmatched to any gene: 10. Germline V lookup: CDR1 SGHTA, CDR2 FQGNSA. This CDR3 has 15 amino acids. CDR3 residues: CASSLPRQGARGYTF. The CDR3 DNA reads as TGTGCCAGCAGCTTACCCCGGCAGGGGGCAAGGGGCTACACCTTC. Complete variable domain (other parts from reference TRBV7-2 and TRBJ1-2): GAGVSQSPSNKVTEKGKDVELRCDPISGHTALYWYRQSLGQGLEFLIYFQGNSAPDKSGLPSDRFSAERTGGSVSTLTIQRTQQEDSAVYLCASSLPRQGARGYTFGSGTRLTVV.

The chain employs TRBV12-1 and TRBJ2-1; TRBD2 is taken as the D call from the table, unchecked against the DNA. TRBV12-1 is shown as a pseudogene. CDR3 size: 20 residues. CDR3 residues: CARAGSGGTSRWGAYNEQFF. The CDR3 DNA is TGTGCCAGGGCCGGTAGCGGGGGGACCTCCCGCTGGGGGGCCTACAATGAGCAGTTCTTC.

The chain has TRBV7-8 and TRBJ1-5, with TRBD1 as a possible D gene (6 bases). CDR1 and CDR2 (germline): SGHVS, FQNEAQ. The CDR3 sequence is 15 residues long. V was shortened by 5 bases and J by 7 bases, with 18 bases between the two germline ends. In DNA, the CDR3 is TGTGCCAGCAGCCCTGGGGGCAGTTCGGGGCAGCCCCAGCATTTT. The encoded protein is CASSPGGSSGQPQHF.